This TCR beta chain was profiled in a study of cytomegalovirus exposure and HLA in healthy donors. Study summary: A prior analysis found around 110 million unique TCR beta sequences from about 179 million T cells.

Though probably carrying unrecorded immune exposures, donors were nominally healthy at sampling. For this clone: The antigen remains unidentified.

The trim removed 5 bases at V and 0 bases at J, leaving 13 bases unmatched. Germline V gene sequence: CDR1 SGHVS, CDR2 FNYEAQ. CDR3 length: 19 residues. Study outcomes and limitations: Some V segments, including TRBV6-2 and TRBV6-3, were excluded as indistinguishable. Available immune exposure information was restricted to CMV serostatus only.

The study ran its PCR with 60 Vbeta and 13 Jbeta primers. Using immunoSEQ multiplex PCR, the repertoire was profiled, and TCRdb retains in-frame clones only, with some absent. The table lists under 150,000 clones, about 70% of them singletons. The receptor comes from a woman aged 60 to 75 in good health and CMV-seropositive. The source material was PBMCs. V gene TRBV7-6 combines with J gene TRBJ1-1; 12 nucleotides align to TRBD1. CDR3 sequence: CASSPSPPGQGAMNTEAFF. The CDR3 DNA follows: TGTGCCAGCAGCCCCAGCCCCCCGGGACAGGGGGCTATGAACACTGAAGCTTTCTTT.